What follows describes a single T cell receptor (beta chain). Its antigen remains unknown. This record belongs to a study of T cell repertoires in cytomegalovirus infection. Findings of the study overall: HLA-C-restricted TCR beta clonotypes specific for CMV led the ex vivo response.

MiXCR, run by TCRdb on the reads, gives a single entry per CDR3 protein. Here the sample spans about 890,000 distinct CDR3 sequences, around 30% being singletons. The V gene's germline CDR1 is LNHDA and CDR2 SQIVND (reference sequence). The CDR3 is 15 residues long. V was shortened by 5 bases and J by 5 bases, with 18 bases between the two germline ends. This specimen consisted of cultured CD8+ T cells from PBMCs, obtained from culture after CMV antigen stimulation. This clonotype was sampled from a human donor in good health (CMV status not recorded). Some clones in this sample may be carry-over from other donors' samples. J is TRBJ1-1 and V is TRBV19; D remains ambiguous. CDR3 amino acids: CASSVLLDLGTEAFF. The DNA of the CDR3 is TGTGCCAGTAGTGTGCTGCTCGATTTGGGTACTGAAGCTTTCTTT. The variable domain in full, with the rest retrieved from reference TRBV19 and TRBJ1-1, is DGGITQSPKYLFRKEGQNVTLSCEQNLNHDAMYWYRQDPGQGLRLIYYSQIVNDFQKGDIAEGYSVSREKKESFPLTVTSAQKNPTAFYLCASSVLLDLGTEAFFGQGTRLTVV.